The 11 T cell receptor beta chains given below trace back to one sample, sequenced in a study of cytomegalovirus exposure and HLA in healthy donors. Only in-frame clones appear in the TCRdb table, and some are missing; sequencing was by immunoSEQ multiplex PCR. Among some 66,000 clones, 95% to 98% were seen once, and the ten largest hold 1.5% to 2%. Material: PBMCs. These TCRs come from a young woman in good health and CMV-seropositive.

The chain employs TRBV4-1 and TRBJ1-5; a weak D match, TRBD1 (5 bases). Germline CDR1 MGHRA, CDR2 YSYEKL. V lost 6 bases and J lost 2, with 11 bases in between. This CDR3 has 14 amino acids. DNA of the CDR3: TGCGCCAGCAGTTCTACGACAGGCAATCAGCCCCAGCATTTT. It is translated as CASSSTTGNQPQHF.

The CDR3 bases are TGTGCCAGCAGTTACGGGGAGGGCCCGCTTGAGCAGTACTTC. This codes for CASSYGEGPLEQYF. The chain joins TRBV6-5 to TRBJ2-7; 7 bases line up with TRBD2. Germline assignment: CDR1 MNHEY and CDR2 SVGAGI. V lost 2 bases to trimming and J lost 7 bases; unmatched junction nucleotides: 8. This CDR3 is built from 14 residues.

The V call is TRBV4-2, the J call TRBJ2-3; TRBD2 aligns across 10 bases. Germline lookup yields CDR1 LGHNA and CDR2 YNFKEQ. The CDR3 has 17 residues. Unmatched junction bases numbered 8, after V lost 3 bases and J lost 2 bases. DNA for the CDR3: TGTGCCAGCAGCCATACCCGGACTAGCGGCTTCACAGATACGCAGTATTTT. Translated, it gives CASSHTRTSGFTDTQYF.

The chain combines TRBV5-6 with TRBJ1-4, with 10 bases matching TRBD1. In germline, CDR1 is SGHDT, CDR2 YYEEEE. Trimming cost V 4 bases and J 8 bases; bases outside gene matches: 17. This CDR3 spans 18 amino acids. CDR3 sequence reads: CASSKGQGRWIMAEKLFF. CDR3 nucleotide sequence: TGTGCCAGCAGCAAGGGACAGGGGAGGTGGATAATGGCGGAAAAACTGTTTTTT.

This chain uses TRBV7-9 with TRBJ2-1, with a tentative D call TRBD2 (6 bases). V was shortened by 5 bases and J by 6 bases, with 17 bases between the two germline ends. The germline V gene encodes CDR1 SEHNR and CDR2 FQNEAQ (reference sequence). This CDR3 has 15 amino acids. DNA for the CDR3: TGTGCCAGCAGCGCCCCGGGACTGGGAAGCAATGAGCAGTTCTTC. Amino acid sequence: CASSAPGLGSNEQFF.

This clone was counted between two and nine times. This CDR3 is CASSSDYRDQYF. CDR3 DNA: TGTGCCAGCAGCTCAGACTACAGGGACCAGTACTTC. The rearrangement uses TRBV7-9 and TRBJ2-7, with D possibly TRBD1 on 6 matching bases. The germline gives CDR1 SEHNR, CDR2 FQNEAQ (reference sequence). CDR3 length: 12 residues. Trimming stripped 4 bases from V and 10 bases from J, with 14 bases between.

This chain uses TRBV28 with TRBJ1-1; a weak D match, TRBD1 (6 bases). Germline V gives CDR1 MDHEN, CDR2 SYDVKM. The CDR3 is 16 amino acids. Trimming cost V 6 bases and J 1 base, with 18 bases left between them. CDR3 in amino acids: CASSLWTVQRNTEAFF. For the CDR3, the DNA is TGTGCCAGCAGCCTATGGACAGTGCAGAGGAACACTGAAGCTTTCTTT.

The chain recombines TRBV6-5 with TRBJ2-1; D might be TRBD2 (7 bases). Trimming took 2 bases from V and 9 from J, leaving 20 bases between them. The CDR3 sequence is 16 residues long. Germline V gives CDR1 MNHEY, CDR2 SVGAGI. Here the CDR3 DNA reads TGTGCCAGCAGTTACGGGTCCGGGAGGCTCAGGGGTGAGCAGTTCTTC. Amino acids: CASSYGSGRLRGEQFF.

V usage is TRBV7-6 and J usage is TRBJ2-3; 10 nucleotides match TRBD2. Germline V gene data show CDR1 as SGHVS and CDR2 as FNYEAQ. V dropped 3 bases and J dropped 1; count of bases not matched to a gene: 7. The CDR3 is made up of 17 amino acids. CDR3 region: CASSLSPLAGGTDTQYF. The CDR3 coding sequence is TGTGCCAGCAGCTTGAGTCCCCTAGCGGGAGGCACAGATACGCAGTATTTT.

The chain links TRBV5-4 to TRBJ2-5; no clear D. Germline V gene data show CDR1 as SGHNT and CDR2 as YYREEE (reference sequence). CDR3 length: 12 amino acids. Trimming left V 0 bases short and J 4 bases short, with 4 bases between. CDR3 sequence (DNA): TGTGCCAGCAGCTTGGGGCCAGAGACCCAGTACTTC. Translation: CASSLGPETQYF.

The J gene is TRBJ2-1, the V gene TRBV6-1, with 10 nucleotides matching TRBD2. After removal of 2 bases from V and 5 bases from J, the junction contained 6 bases not matched to a gene. There are 16 residues in the CDR3. From germline, CDR1 is MNHNS and CDR2 SASEGT. CDR3 nucleotides: TGTGCCAGCAGTGAAAGGGGAAGCGGGAGGGACAATGAGCAGTTCTTC. Translation gives CASSERGSGRDNEQFF.